Reported below is one T cell receptor beta chain. The table lists this clone with a few counts. Its specific antigen is unknown. No quality values exist for individual bases; no much larger clone is one base distant. A single peripheral blood draw of approximately 110 mL on average was collected from each donor into heparinised tubes. Using a panel that included CD45RO, CCR7, CD25, CD127, CD95 and CD27, naive, central memory, regulatory and stem cell-like memory CD4+ T cells were sorted on a BD FACSAria II. Every sorted population had a purity above 95%. PBMCs were isolated immediately by Lymphoprep density gradient centrifugation and stained directly without culture. So that batch effects would be minimized, each experiment stained and sorted samples in pairs, pairing one healthy donor with one patient. The sample comes from a study of beta chain features in type 1 diabetes listed by TCRdb under 2018. Describing the broader study: Mean age, gender distribution, total cell number and subset yield did not differ between patients and healthy donors. A total of about 100,000,000 sorted cells were examined across all samples, and RNA yield correlated strongly with the number of cells per subset. The study compared TCRB repertoires of sorted circulating CD4+ T cell subsets between recently diagnosed type 1 diabetes patients and matched healthy donors. Regulatory and stem cell-like memory subsets were isolated from only 8 patients and about eight healthy donors, whereas naive and central memory subsets came from all 30 or so donors. Results the study describes overall, beyond this receptor: Patients with type 1 diabetes made fewer insertions and deleted more nucleotides at VDJ recombination sites, implying thymic rearrangement abnormalities. Because the HLA sub-analyses included only small numbers of individuals, any influence of HLA type on TCRB rearrangement was left unresolved. Sequencing cDNA rather than genomic DNA could over-represent highly expressing activated cells, although activation and CD3 levels did not differ between groups. A moderate but significant shortening of TCRB CDR3 length was observed in type 1 diabetes patients in all four CD4+ subsets. Naive, central memory and regulatory TCRB repertoires appeared to be more similar among patients than among healthy donors. Shorter templates might have been favored by PCR, but patient and control samples were amplified and corrected together, so both groups would have been affected equally by any skew.

The entire isolated RNA was reverse transcribed using the High Capacity cDNA Reverse Transcription Kit, and thus expressed TCRB transcripts were sequenced. Naive, central memory and regulatory T cell samples underwent deep immunoSEQ sequencing, averaging around 3.9 million total reads per sample. Sorted cells were lysed in RLT buffer, and RNA was extracted using DNase-treated RNeasy Micro or Mini kits according to cell number. To prevent cross-contamination, every cell subset was processed on its own, while patient and healthy donor samples were processed together. Using the immunoSEQ multiplex PCR, TCRB sequences were amplified from cDNA into 87-bp fragments spanning the CDR3 region. Amplicons were sequenced on the Illumina HiSeq platform. On the authors' methods: Synthetic template baselines were used to correct PCR bias computationally, reads within Hamming distance 2 were collapsed, and singletons that could not be merged were discarded. By aligning reads against IMGT, V, D and J genes, CDR3 length, and insertions or deletions at six rearrangement sites were assigned. Within each subset, clonotype counts were normalized to sorted cell number, after which true diversity and Gini coefficients were computed with the tcR R package. Repertoire sharing was quantified using the overlap coefficient calculated on TCRB nucleotide sequences. TCRdb obtained this table from immuneACCESS and retained in-frame rearrangements with V and J assigned. These tables miss some clones; where compared with another copy, unresolved V genes account for less than half of the shortfall, and the remainder is unexplained. D and trimming come from the DNA, and the V and J calls and clone size come from that table. In all, the sample holds about 150,000 clones, and about 7.3% of those were seen once. Together, the top ten hold 0.5% to 0.65% of the sample.

The specimen was central memory CD4+ T cells from blood. The origin of this receptor is a man between 18 and 29 years old in good health.

The CDR3 reads as follows: CASSLTSGGVSGELFF. Read as DNA, the sequence is TGTGCCAGCAGCTTGACTAGCGGGGGGGTATCCGGGGAGCTGTTTTTT. The sequence links TRBV7-2 to TRBJ2-2, and 14 bases in between align with TRBD2. CDR1 and CDR2 are drawn from the germline V gene: SGHTA, FQGNSA. Trimming takes 3 bases off V and 6 bases off J; junction bases not matched to a gene: 3. There are 16 amino acids in the CDR3, from cysteine to phenylalanine inclusive. Left in the record is the CDR3 DNA by itself, 48 bases read in frame from the first base.